The T cell receptor beta chain under discussion was sequenced for a study of identical twins listed by TCRdb under 2016. About the full investigation: To test whether fetal clonotypes persist, this study deep-sequenced TCR alpha and beta repertoires from monozygotic twins, from unrelated adults of various ages, and from cord blood. Replicate twin experiments were performed at different times using different library preparation protocols to rule out contamination.

Receptor amplification or capture employed 5' RACE. This sample was sequenced with an Illumina HiSeq 2000. A universal primer binding site was added through template switching, and the final cDNA carried a unique molecular identifier so that TCR cDNA molecules could be counted accurately. Specific primers in the conserved constant-segment region were used to synthesize first-strand cDNA for the TCR alpha and beta chains. To control for contamination, each cDNA library was double barcoded with a SMART-Mk sample barcode plus Illumina barcodes. TruSeq adapter sequences and Illumina sample barcodes were added in two successive PCR steps. Sequencing of the TCR alpha and beta cDNA libraries was done on the Illumina HiSeq platform using custom primers. The study's own analysis went as follows. Unique molecular identifiers were extracted from raw reads with MiGEC, and CDR3 positions were determined with MiXCR. For each individual, recombination models were inferred using an EM algorithm with the repgenHMM and IGoR tools. The analysis of shared clonotypes was done with the tcR package in R, with sharing normalized by the product of cloneset sizes. To study raw recombination without the effects of thymic and clonal selection, out-of-frame nonproductive sequences were analyzed. In TCRdb, the public reads were trimmed at Q25 with fastp and aligned with MiXCR, with productive beta chains retained. All rows with the same CDR3 protein become a single entry with the most common DNA and genes. The V and J calls and clone size come from TCRdb's table, not from the authors' own analysis. A total of hundreds of thousands of distinct CDR3 sequences appear in this sample, around an eighth of them only once. Of the sample, about 1.5% falls within the top ten clones.

What the authors observed across the whole study: In monozygotic twins, recombination models systematically underestimated out-of-frame TCR alpha sharing, but the models matched the sharing seen between unrelated individuals. In beta out-of-frame sequences, excess twin sharing was weaker, because having fewer shared sequences lowered the signal-to-noise ratio. Compared with coincidental sharing between unrelated individuals, an excess of low generation-probability sequences was observed among out-of-frame TCR alpha sequences shared between twins. Because the same donors could not be followed over many years, the conclusions relied on cross-sectional statistical analysis. Abundant cord blood beta clonotypes had fewer insertions, young adult naive repertoires showed a similar but weaker trend, and memory repertoires showed no such trend. Invariant T cells such as MAIT and iNKT could partly confound zero-insertion analyses, though diverse VJ usage argued against this for most clonotypes.

The CDR3 goes from the cysteine to the phenylalanine over 17 residues. Only the CDR3 part of the read is kept: 51 bases, read in frame from the first base. V and J are trimmed by 5 bases and 2 bases, and the gene matches miss 10 bases of the junction. From the germline V gene (reference sequence), CDR1 is MNHEY and CDR2 is SMNVEV. Comments on this clonotype: The clone's antigen remains unknown. Within one base of it there is no much larger clone, and no base qualities were kept.

Every donor in the study was a healthy Caucasian. The twin cohort consisted of three pairs of female monozygotic twins, all aged 18 to 29 years. RNA for TCR libraries was isolated from peripheral blood mononuclear cells. These data were likewise used in another study, on yellow fever vaccine responses in identical twins. Reported in the second study: The authors reported that the T cell response to vaccination in identical twins appeared partly convergent and partly personalized. In the study, vaccine-responding T cell clones were precisely tracked in identical twins.

The rearrangement combines TRBV27 with TRBJ2-3; 10 central nucleotides agree with TRBD1. The receptor's source is a woman aged 18-29 years in good health. Input material: PBMCs. The CDR3 reads as follows: CASSPKWTGGITDTQYF. The sequence in DNA is TGTGCCAGCAGTCCAAAATGGACAGGGGGGATCACAGATACGCAGTATTTT.